The entry below gives a single T cell receptor beta chain sequence along with its context. What it recognizes is unknown. The sample belongs to a study of a mutant IDH1 vaccine in newly diagnosed glioma. Time point given: week 47, end of study. Alongside topical imiquimod, each dose of vaccine comprised 300 ug of mutant IDH1 20-mer peptide. The astrocytomas were IDH1-mutant, ATRX-negative, and WHO grade 3 or 4. CDR1 is MNHNS and CDR2 is SASEGT in the germline V gene. V lost 5 bases and J lost 5; bases outside the gene matches: 6. The length of the CDR3 is 15 residues. Profiled with immunoSEQ multiplex PCR; TCRdb holds only in-frame clones, not every one. This table has tens of thousands of clones, about four fifths appearing once.

The TCR sequence derives from a woman aged 25-40 years with glioma. Some clones in this sample may be carry-over from other donors' samples. Sequenced material: PBMCs, taken from a glioma patient whose treatment included an IDH1 peptide vaccine. The gene calls are TRBV6-1 and TRBJ2-2, with TRBD2 matching 9 bases. Here the CDR3 reads CASSIAGAGTGELFF. DNA for the CDR3: TGTGCCAGCAGTATAGCGGGAGCGGGAACCGGGGAGCTGTTTTTT.